The 27 T cell receptor beta chains given below trace back to one sample, sequenced in a study of blood T cells in healthy people across ages. A second PCR of roughly 7 to 11 cycles used a sample-barcoded 5' primer and a J-beta primer mix. Each CDR3 protein is one row after TCRdb ran MiXCR on the 5' RACE reads. The table has roughly 1.6 million distinct CDR3 sequences, around 35% seen once. The specimen sequenced was blood. The receptors originated from a woman in her 30s in good health.

With respect to this clonotype: This may come from a read error, since a much larger clone is one base off. This chain links TRBV9 with TRBJ1-1; TRBD1 aligns across 8 bases. The CDR3 runs to 13 residues. Germline CDR1 is SGDLS and CDR2 is YYNGEE. The junction had 3 bases not matched to a gene; V was cut back by 2 bases and J by 6 bases. This chain's CDR3 is CASSVGTGSEAFF. CDR3 bases: TGTGCCAGCAGCGTTGGGACAGGTTCTGAAGCTTTCTTT.

The chain employs TRBV3-1 and TRBJ2-7, with D tentatively TRBD1 (6 bases). From germline, CDR1 is LGHDT and CDR2 YNNKEL (reference sequence). V was clipped by 5 bases and J by 6 bases, with 14 bases between them. CDR3 size: 13 residues. CDR3 residues: CASSIRGSFEQYF. DNA for the CDR3: TGTGCCAGCAGCATAAGGGGGAGCTTCGAGCAGTACTTC.

The rearrangement uses TRBV5-5 and TRBJ2-3; TRBD2 might be the D (6 bases). Germline lookup yields CDR1 SGHKS and CDR2 YYEKEE (reference sequence). Trimming stripped 0 bases from V and 1 base from J, with 12 bases between. This CDR3 contains 16 residues. CDR3 sequence reads: CASSLGAASGTDTQYF. The CDR3 nucleotides are TGTGCCAGCAGCTTGGGTGCGGCTAGCGGCACAGATACGCAGTATTTT.

This chain joins TRBV21-1 and TRBJ1-2. TRBV21-1 is tagged as a pseudogene. The CDR3 has 14 residues. CDR3 DNA sequence: TGTGCCAGCGGCAAAGGCCCAATAAACTATGGCTACACCTTC. Its translation is CASGKGPINYGYTF.

This chain joins TRBV5-1 and TRBJ2-7, with D unclear. Trimming removed 2 bases from V and 1 base from J, with 7 bases in between. CDR3 size: 13 residues. Looked up from germline, CDR1 is SGHRS and CDR2 is YFSETQ. CDR3 nucleotide sequence: TGCGCCAGCAGCTTTCACGGATCCTACGAGCAGTACTTC. Translating gives CASSFHGSYEQYF.

This clonotype was observed a few times. CDR3 protein: CRGGTGIGEAFF. The CDR3 DNA sequence: TGCAGAGGGGGGACAGGGATAGGTGAAGCTTTCTTT. J is TRBJ1-1 and V is TRBV20-1, with TRBD1 matching over 9 bases. The V gene's germline CDR1 is DFQATT and CDR2 SNEGSKA (reference sequence). The CDR3 runs 12 residues.

The rearrangement uses TRBV7-9 and TRBJ1-2, with 7 bases matching TRBD1. With 5 bases clipped from V and 4 bases from J, the junction kept 7 bases outside the gene matches. The CDR3 totals 14 residues. CDR1 is SEHNR and CDR2 is FQNEAQ in the germline V gene (reference sequence). This CDR3 is CASSGRDSLYGYTF. Written as DNA, the CDR3 is TGTGCCAGCAGCGGAAGGGACAGCCTCTATGGCTACACCTTC.

This clonotype was recorded a few times. DNA of the CDR3: TGTGCCAGCTCACCCTCACAGGGGCCCAACTATGGCTACACCTTC. This encodes CASSPSQGPNYGYTF. This chain links TRBV18 with TRBJ1-2, with TRBD1 matching over 7 bases. The CDR3 runs 15 residues. V shed 3 bases and J 2 bases; nucleotides not matched to a gene: 6. CDR1 is KGHSH and CDR2 is LQKENI in the germline V gene.

This clonotype was seen only a few times. DNA of the CDR3: TGTGCCAGCAGCTTGGTACACAGGGATCGGAGCACAGATACGCAGTATTTT. Protein sequence: CASSLVHRDRSTDTQYF. V gene TRBV5-5 combines with J gene TRBJ2-3; weak D call: TRBD1 (6 bases). V shed 0 bases and J shed 0 bases, with 14 bases lying between them. Germline values: CDR1 SGHKS, CDR2 YYEKEE (reference sequence). The CDR3 spans 17 residues.

The sample holds a few counts of this clonotype. This sequence joins TRBV20-1 and TRBJ2-7; D is perhaps TRBD2 (6 bases). The V end lost 4 bases, the J end lost 0 bases, and 19 bases lay between the germline ends. This CDR3 contains 16 residues. In germline, CDR1 is DFQATT, CDR2 SNEGSKA (reference sequence). As DNA, the CDR3 is TGCAGTGCTACGATGGGCGGGATAATAGGCTCCTACGAGCAGTACTTC. It is translated as CSATMGGIIGSYEQYF.

The rearrangement uses TRBV11-2 and TRBJ2-1; 7 bases are a match to TRBD2. The germline V gene encodes CDR1 SGHAT and CDR2 FQNNGV. The CDR3 is 15 residues long. V lost 3 bases, J lost 5 bases, and 7 bases stayed unmatched. The chain's CDR3 is CASSLVAGENNEQFF. In nucleotides, the CDR3 is TGTGCCAGCAGCTTGGTGGCGGGGGAGAACAATGAGCAGTTCTTC.

This clonotype was seen repeatedly, ten times or more. The chain has TRBV6-5 and TRBJ2-1; TRBD1 matches at 9 bases. The CDR3 is 14 amino acids. In germline, CDR1 is MNHEY, CDR2 SVGAGI. Trimming cost V 5 bases and J 4 bases; bases outside gene matches: 3. The CDR3 DNA reads as TGTGCCAGCAGTCGAGGACAGGGGTACAATGAGCAGTTCTTC. This gives the protein CASSRGQGYNEQFF.

The chain is built from TRBV7-9 and TRBJ1-2; D call uncertain. There are 16 residues in the CDR3. Germline V gene lookup returns CDR1 SEHNR and CDR2 FQNEAQ (reference sequence). V shed 0 bases and J shed 2 bases, with 13 bases lying between them. This CDR3 is CASSLASLWRNYGYTF. CDR3 sequence (DNA): TGTGCCAGCAGCTTAGCGAGTCTCTGGAGGAACTATGGCTACACCTTC.

The rearrangement joins TRBV28 to TRBJ2-1; 10 nucleotides agree with TRBD2. This CDR3 has 14 residues. Germline CDR1 MDHEN, CDR2 SYDVKM. V trimming: 6 bases; J trimming: 12 bases; junction bases outside the gene matches: 11. CDR3 nucleotide sequence: TGTGCCAGCAGGGGAGCGGGAGGGTATGTTGCGCAGTTCTTC. Translation: CASRGAGGYVAQFF.

The rearrangement joins TRBV3-1 to TRBJ1-6; TRBD1 is a possible D gene (5 bases). The CDR3 totals 17 residues. The germline CDR1 and CDR2 sequences are LGHDT and YNNKEL (reference sequence). V lost 0 bases, J lost 7 bases, and 16 bases lay in between. The CDR3 coding sequence is TGTGCCAGCAGCCAAGAGAGGGGACGCGGAGGGAATTCACCCCTCCACTTT. Residues: CASSQERGRGGNSPLHF.

J is TRBJ1-1 and V is TRBV9, with D uncertain. This CDR3 region has 14 residues. CDR1 is SGDLS and CDR2 is YYNGEE in the germline V gene. V shed 0 bases and J shed 0 bases, with 6 bases lying between them. The CDR3: CASSVAKVNTEAFF. CDR3 DNA: TGTGCCAGCAGCGTAGCGAAAGTGAACACTGAAGCTTTCTTT.

This clonotype was recorded at least ten times. The V call is TRBV20-1, the J call TRBJ2-5; D ambiguous. The length of the CDR3 is 13 residues. Between the trimmed V and J ends, which lost 5 bases and 0 bases, there was a span of 10 bases. Germline V lookup: CDR1 DFQATT, CDR2 SNEGSKA (reference sequence). Written as DNA, the CDR3 is TGCAGTGCTCGGGTAGAGTACCAAGAGACCCAGTACTTC. It specifies CSARVEYQETQYF.

The chain has TRBV5-1 and TRBJ2-3; D remains ambiguous. Trimming cost V 2 bases and J 2 bases, with 9 bases left between them. Germline V lookup: CDR1 SGHRS, CDR2 YFSETQ. The CDR3 runs 14 residues. The CDR3 nucleotides read TGCGCCAGCAGCTTCTCGGCTTTCACAGATACGCAGTATTTT. Translation: CASSFSAFTDTQYF.

The J gene is TRBJ1-1, the V gene TRBV7-3; D may be TRBD1 (6 bases). V was shortened by 4 bases and J by 6 bases, with 15 bases between the two germline ends. Germline V gives CDR1 SGHTA, CDR2 FQGTGA. There are 14 residues in the CDR3. The CDR3 DNA reads as TGTGCCAGCAGCTCCCACAGGGTACCGGCTGAAGCTTTCTTT. This gives the protein CASSSHRVPAEAFF.

The CDR3 sequence: CASSGSGRTLYNEQFF. The CDR3, as DNA: TGTGCCAGCAGCGGTAGCGGGAGGACCTTATACAATGAGCAGTTCTTC. This chain connects TRBV9 to TRBJ2-1; 10 bases map to TRBD2. The J segment lost 4 bases and the V segment lost 3 bases, leaving 7 bases of the junction unmatched. Germline CDR1 is SGDLS and CDR2 is YYNGEE. The CDR3 is 16 residues long.

This clonotype was observed a few times. The chain recombines TRBV3-1 with TRBJ2-4, with TRBD1 as a possible D gene (6 bases). Near its end, the DNA agrees better with TRBJ2-7, so the J call may be wrong. In germline, CDR1 is LGHDT, CDR2 YNNKEL (reference sequence). This CDR3 is 14 amino acids long. The CDR3 DNA reads as TGTGCCAGCAGCCAAGAGGGCAGGGGCTCCGAGCAGTACTTC. Its translation is CASSQEGRGSEQYF.

This clonotype came up many times. The chain couples TRBV4-1 to TRBJ2-5; TRBD2 aligns across 7 bases. Trimming took 1 base from V and 5 from J; bases not matched to a gene: 4. The germline gives CDR1 MGHRA, CDR2 YSYEKL. CDR3 length equals 14 residues. The DNA of the CDR3 is TGCGCCAGCAGCCAAGTGGCGGGAGTGGAGACCCAGTACTTC. Translating gives CASSQVAGVETQYF.

This clonotype came up a few times. The rearrangement uses TRBV4-2 and TRBJ2-1; 8 bases match TRBD2. Germline loops: CDR1 LGHNA, CDR2 YNFKEQ. This CDR3 has 15 amino acids. With 0 bases clipped from V and 7 bases from J, the junction kept 5 bases outside the gene matches. CDR3 coding DNA: TGTGCCAGCAGCCAAGACCAGCGGGAGAGGAATGAGCAGTTCTTC. Translation gives CASSQDQRERNEQFF.

This clonotype has just a few counts. The J gene is TRBJ2-1, the V gene TRBV11-3, with D possibly matching TRBD1 (5 bases). CDR1 and CDR2 (germline): SGHNT, YENEEA. V was shortened by 0 bases and J by 13 bases, with 13 bases between the two germline ends. This CDR3 comprises 13 residues. CDR3: CASSLDQGRSQFF. The CDR3 DNA follows: TGTGCCAGCAGCTTAGATCAGGGCAGGTCTCAGTTCTTC.

The chain recombines TRBV5-1 with TRBJ2-5; D may be TRBD1 (6 bases). The length of the CDR3 is 17 residues. Per the germline V gene, CDR1 is SGHRS and CDR2 is YFSETQ. Trimming removed 4 bases from V and 11 bases from J, with 30 bases in between. CDR3 residues: CASSGRGVGTILEEQYF. The CDR3 DNA sequence: TGCGCCAGCAGCGGGCGAGGGGTGGGGACAATACTGGAGGAGCAGTACTTC.

This clonotype occurred a few times. The chain employs TRBV7-9 and TRBJ2-3; TRBD2 agrees at 10 bases. After removal of 3 bases from V and 5 bases from J, the junction contained 5 bases not matched to a gene. CDR3 length equals 15 residues. Per germline, CDR1 SEHNR and CDR2 FQNEAQ (reference sequence). The DNA of the CDR3 is TGTGCCAGCAGCTTCCTAGCGGGAGTTGGAGATACGCAGTATTTT. This encodes CASSFLAGVGDTQYF. Full variable domain (rest looked up from reference TRBV7-9 and TRBJ2-3): DTGVSQNPRHKITKRGQNVTFRCDPISEHNRLYWYRQTLGQGPEFLTYFQNEAQLEKSRLLSDRFSAERPKGSFSTLEIQRTEQGDSAMYLCASSFLAGVGDTQYFGPGTRLTVL.

The chain links TRBV12-5 to TRBJ2-1; D perhaps matches TRBD2 (5 bases). The V and J ends lost 3 bases and 8 bases respectively, with 26 bases between them. The CDR3 extends over 18 amino acids. CDR1 LGHNT and CDR2 FRNRAP come from the germline V gene. The CDR3 DNA is TGTGCTAGTGGTTTTGCCTACTCCCCGGGGTTCCCCCTGGATGAGCAGTTCTTC. It specifies CASGFAYSPGFPLDEQFF.